This T cell receptor beta chain was identified during a study of blood T cells in healthy people across ages. The second PCR ran 7 to 11 cycles with a sample-barcoded 5' primer and J-beta primers. TCRdb recomputed calls from the 5' RACE reads with MiXCR, one row per CDR3 protein. The sample holds approximately 960,000 distinct CDR3 sequences, almost 30% seen once. The sample was also linked to a second study, of T cells of mothers and their children. Per that paper: The yield was over 9.5 million TCR beta CDR3 reads from each mother and a few million from each child.

Sequencing input: blood. This receptor was obtained from a woman between 35 and 50 years old in good health.

CDR3 DNA: TGTGCCAGCAGCTTAACGATGACGGGTTACACAGGGGAGCAGTACTTC. This encodes CASSLTMTGYTGEQYF. This chain joins TRBV7-9 and TRBJ2-7, with D maybe TRBD1 (6 bases). Germline CDR1 and CDR2: SEHNR and FQNEAQ (reference sequence). The CDR3 runs to 16 residues. V lost 2 bases and J 7 bases, leaving 21 bases between the germline ends.